This T cell receptor beta chain was identified in a study of blood T cells in healthy people across ages. Whole-study findings and limits: It was not known whether donors were CMV positive (a possible confounder of expanded clonotype changes).

With respect to this clonotype: Antigen specificity is unknown.

Germline CDR1 is LGHNA and CDR2 is YSLEER. The CDR3 has 16 residues. The ends were cut back, 4 bases at V and 0 bases at J, with 12 bases in the middle. A second PCR, run for about 7 to 11 cycles, used a sample-barcoded 5' primer plus a J-beta primer mix. MiXCR, applied by TCRdb to the 5' RACE reads, yields one record per CDR3 protein. The sample lists hundreds of thousands of distinct CDR3 sequences, under 55% occurring once. J is TRBJ2-2 and V is TRBV4-3, with a weak D call TRBD2 (5 bases). Specimen: blood. The sequence derives from a man aged 60-69 years in good health. CDR3 sequence reads: CASSPERKTNTGELFF. CDR3 bases: TGCGCCAGCAGCCCCGAGCGGAAAACGAACACCGGGGAGCTGTTTTTT.